One sample yielded the 3 T cell receptor beta chains listed below, sequenced in a study of OX40 agonist ivuxolimab in advanced cancers. Library preparation used the immunoSEQ multiplex PCR assay. Sourced from immuneACCESS, this table was stored by TCRdb with only in-frame sequences that have V and J called. A share of the clones is absent; for the studies checked, an unresolved V gene accounts for under half, and the remainder has no known explanation. This sample gives some 30,000 clones in total; roughly 76% of them show up just once. The leading ten clones occupy around a fifth of the sample. The input for sequencing was CD4+ or CD8+ T cells sorted from blood, taken in a trial of the OX40 agonist ivuxolimab. Source of these receptors: an adult with an advanced solid tumor such as melanoma, head and neck, liver or kidney cancer.

The rearrangement links TRBV18 to TRBJ2-1, with 7 bases matching TRBD2. The CDR3 runs to 16 residues. The V gene's germline CDR1 is KGHSH and CDR2 LQKENI. With 5 bases clipped from V and 6 bases from J, the junction kept 13 bases outside the gene matches. CDR3: CASSVQRTSGSNEQFF. CDR3 DNA sequence: TGTGCCAGCTCAGTGCAACGGACTAGTGGATCCAATGAGCAGTTCTTC.

This CDR3 is CASSVGTRTDTQYF. For the CDR3, the DNA is TGTGCCAGCAGCGTCGGGACTAGAACAGATACGCAGTATTTT. J is TRBJ2-3 and V is TRBV7-9, with TRBD2 matching over 8 bases. Trimming at V came to 5 bases and at J to 3 bases, leaving 4 bases not matched to a gene. Germline V gene sequence: CDR1 SEHNR, CDR2 FQNEAQ (reference sequence). This CDR3 has 14 residues.

The chain employs TRBV9 and TRBJ1-1, with D unclear. Germline lookup yields CDR1 SGDLS and CDR2 YYNGEE. With 0 bases removed from V and 0 bases from J, the gap between germline ends came to 9 bases. This CDR3 has 15 residues. The CDR3 sequence is CASSVASTMNTEAFF. CDR3 nucleotides: TGTGCCAGCAGCGTAGCCAGTACCATGAACACTGAAGCTTTCTTT.